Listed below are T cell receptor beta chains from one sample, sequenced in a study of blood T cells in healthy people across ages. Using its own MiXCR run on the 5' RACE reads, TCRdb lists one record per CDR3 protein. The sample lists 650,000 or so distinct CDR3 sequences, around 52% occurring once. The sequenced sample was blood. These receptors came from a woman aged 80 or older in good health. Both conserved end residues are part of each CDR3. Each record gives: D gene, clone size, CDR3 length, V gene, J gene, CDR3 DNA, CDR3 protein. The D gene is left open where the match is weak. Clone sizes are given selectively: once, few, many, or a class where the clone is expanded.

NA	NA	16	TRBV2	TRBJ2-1	TGCGCCAGCAGTGCTTTCCGGGTCCCACCCTACAATGAGCAGTTCTTC	CASSAFRVPPYNEQFF
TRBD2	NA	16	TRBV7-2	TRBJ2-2	TGTGCCAGCAGCCTCCAACTAGCGGGAGCTGGCGGGGAGCTGTTTTTT	CASSLQLAGAGGELFF
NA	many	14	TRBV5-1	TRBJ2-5	TGCGCCAGCAGCCGAAGGGATTCCATTGAGACCCAGTACTTC	CASSRRDSIETQYF
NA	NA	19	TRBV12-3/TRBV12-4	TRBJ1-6	TGTGCCAGCAGCTTCGTGGCTTTTAGGGAAACAAAGTATAATTCACCCCTCCACTTT	CASSFVAFRETKYNSPLHF
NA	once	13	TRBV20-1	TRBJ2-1	TGCAGTGCTAGGCTTACCTCCTACAATGAGCAGTTCTTC	CSARLTSYNEQFF
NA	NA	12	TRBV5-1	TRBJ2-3	TGCGTCAGCAGCTCCCATGGAGATACGCAGTATTTT	CVSSSHGDTQYF
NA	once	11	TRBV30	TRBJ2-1	TGTGCCTGGAGTTGGGGGAATGAGCAGTTCTTC	CAWSWGNEQFF
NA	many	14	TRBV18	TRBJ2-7	TGTGCCAGCTCACCGGGTCAGAATTACTACGAGCAGTACTTC	CASSPGQNYYEQYF
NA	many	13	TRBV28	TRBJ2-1	TGTGCCAGCAGTTTAATGAATGGCCATGAGCAGTTCTTC	CASSLMNGHEQFF
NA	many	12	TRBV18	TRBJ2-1	TGTGCCAGCTCACCAATCTCAAATGAGCAGTTCTTC	CASSPISNEQFF
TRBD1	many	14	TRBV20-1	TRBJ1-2	TGCAGTGCCTTCTCGACAGGGGGAAGCTATGGCTACACCTTC	CSAFSTGGSYGYTF
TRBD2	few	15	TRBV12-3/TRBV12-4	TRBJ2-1	TGTGCCGGCAGTTTAGGAGCGGGGGGGGGCAATGAGCAGTTCTTC	CAGSLGAGGGNEQFF
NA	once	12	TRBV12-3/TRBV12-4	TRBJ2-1	TGTGCCGGCAGTTTAGTCCAAGAGACCCAGTTCTTC	CAGSLVQETQFF
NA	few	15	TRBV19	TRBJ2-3	TGTGCCAGTAGTATATGGGTCGACGGCACAGATACGCAGTATTTT	CASSIWVDGTDTQYF
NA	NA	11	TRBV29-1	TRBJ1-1	TGCAGCGGCTCCCGGTGGGGGGTGGCTTTCTTT	CSGSRWGVAFF
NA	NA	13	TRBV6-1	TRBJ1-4	TGTGCCAGCAGGGAACCTCTTGGGGAAAAACTGTTTTTT	CASREPLGEKLFF
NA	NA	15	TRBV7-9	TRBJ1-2	TGTGCCAGCAGCTTAGGGGCGTTCATCAACTATGGCTACACCTTC	CASSLGAFINYGYTF
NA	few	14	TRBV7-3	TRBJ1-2	TGTGCCAGCAGCTTCACCGGGACACCCGATGGCTACACCTTC	CASSFTGTPDGYTF
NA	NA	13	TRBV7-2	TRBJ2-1	TGTGCCAGCTCCCGCGGTAGGGATAATGAGCAGTTCTTC	CASSRGRDNEQFF